This T cell receptor (beta chain) was retrieved from a study of kidney transplant recipient with SARS-CoV-2 infection. This CDR3 region has 15 residues. Using its own MiXCR run on the reads, TCRdb lists one record per CDR3 protein. Found here are under 250,000 distinct CDR3 sequences, 29% of them singletons; the top ten hold roughly 7%. This chain links TRBV3-2 with TRBJ2-7; no DNA check was done on the table's D call, TRBD2. The J call is in doubt because the DNA end fits TRBJ2-5 better. TRBV3-2 constitutes a pseudogene. The receptor was isolated from a male patient between 25 and 40 years old who had COVID-19 and was a kidney transplant recipient. Some T cells may originate from the graft donor. The source was a blood sample, collected at baseline and on day 111 from a kidney transplant recipient. Here the CDR3 reads CAGSQGSGSGKTQYF. CDR3 sequence (DNA): TGTGCCGGCAGCCAGGGTAGCGGGAGTGGAAAGACCCAGTACTTC.